These T cell receptor beta chains were read from a single sample in a study of T cells in Graves' hyperthyroidism and ophthalmopathy. Via MiXCR, TCRdb re-called the multiplex PCR reads, giving one row per CDR3 protein. In the table there are around 450,000 distinct CDR3 sequences, 12% to 15% of which are singletons. The source material was blood. Every receptor here comes from a woman between 18 and 29 years old with Graves' hyperthyroidism. Each CDR3 is given with its conserved first and last residue. A D gene is named only where the DNA matches it firmly. The size entry is marked missing in some rows and otherwise reads once, few, many or a size class.

abundance: .
v_gene: TRBV27
d_gene: .
j_gene: TRBJ2-2
CDR3nt: TGTGCCAGCAGCCCCTCCGGAAGCACCGGGGAGCTGTTTTTT
CDR3aa: CASSPSGSTGELFF

abundance: many
v_gene: TRBV11-2
d_gene: TRBD1
j_gene: TRBJ2-7
CDR3nt: TGTGCCAGCAGCTGGGACAGGGAGACCTACGAGCAGTACTTC
CDR3aa: CASSWDRETYEQYF

abundance: few
v_gene: TRBV27
d_gene: TRBD1
j_gene: TRBJ1-2
CDR3nt: TGTGCCAGCAGTCAACAGGGGTCTGGCTACACCTTC
CDR3aa: CASSQQGSGYTF

abundance: few
v_gene: TRBV4-3
d_gene: .
j_gene: TRBJ1-2
CDR3nt: TGCGCCAGCAGCCAAGACTTCGGCGGGAACTATGGCTACACCTTC
CDR3aa: CASSQDFGGNYGYTF

abundance: few
v_gene: TRBV6-2/TRBV6-3
d_gene: TRBD2
j_gene: TRBJ2-1
CDR3nt: TGTGCCAGCAGTGCGAGGACTAGCGGGAGGGAATTCAATGAGCAGTTCTTC
CDR3aa: CASSARTSGREFNEQFF

abundance: few
v_gene: TRBV14
d_gene: TRBD1
j_gene: TRBJ2-7
CDR3nt: TGTGCCAGCAGCCGGGGATGGGACAGGTTAAACCAGGCGGACGAGCAGTACTTC
CDR3aa: CASSRGWDRLNQADEQYF

abundance: many
v_gene: TRBV28
d_gene: TRBD1
j_gene: TRBJ2-3
CDR3nt: TGTGCCAGCAGTTTAGTTCCGGGACAGGGGTGGTCAGATACGCAGTATTTT
CDR3aa: CASSLVPGQGWSDTQYF

abundance: few
v_gene: TRBV5-1
d_gene: .
j_gene: TRBJ1-4
CDR3nt: TGCGCCAGCAGCTTGAGGGGGGACGGTGAAAAACTGTTTTTT
CDR3aa: CASSLRGDGEKLFF

abundance: .
v_gene: TRBV7-2
d_gene: .
j_gene: TRBJ2-7
CDR3nt: TGTGCCAGCAGCAGAGGAGACCAAGCCAGCCACGAGCAGTACTTC
CDR3aa: CASSRGDQASHEQYF

abundance: .
v_gene: TRBV6-1
d_gene: TRBD2
j_gene: TRBJ2-1
CDR3nt: TGTGCCAGCAGCCTAACGGGGGGTTACAATGAGCAGTTCTTC
CDR3aa: CASSLTGGYNEQFF

abundance: many
v_gene: TRBV28
d_gene: .
j_gene: TRBJ1-1
CDR3nt: TGTGCCAGCAGTCCGAGGGGAGGGGCTTTCTTT
CDR3aa: CASSPRGGAFF

abundance: .
v_gene: TRBV27
d_gene: .
j_gene: TRBJ1-6
CDR3nt: TGTGCCAGCAGTCCCAACCGACTTGGCTCCTATAATTCACCCCTCCACTTT
CDR3aa: CASSPNRLGSYNSPLHF

abundance: few
v_gene: TRBV12-3/TRBV12-4
d_gene: .
j_gene: TRBJ1-2
CDR3nt: TGTGCCAGCAGTTCCCAGCCTAAGGGGGTATATGGCTACACCTTC
CDR3aa: CASSSQPKGVYGYTF

abundance: .
v_gene: TRBV6-2/TRBV6-3
d_gene: TRBD1
j_gene: TRBJ1-2
CDR3nt: TGTGCCACCCGGGGGACAGAGACTAACTATGGCTACACCTTC
CDR3aa: CATRGTETNYGYTF

abundance: few
v_gene: TRBV5-5
d_gene: TRBD1
j_gene: TRBJ2-7
CDR3nt: TGTGCCAGCAGCTCCGACCGGGACAGGACCCACGGCTACGAGCAGTACTTC
CDR3aa: CASSSDRDRTHGYEQYF

abundance: many
v_gene: TRBV3-1
d_gene: .
j_gene: TRBJ2-5
CDR3nt: TGTGCCAGCAGCCAAATAGAGACCCAGTACTTC
CDR3aa: CASSQIETQYF

abundance: .
v_gene: TRBV7-9
d_gene: TRBD1
j_gene: TRBJ1-4
CDR3nt: TGTGCCAGCAGCCGTCCGGGACAGGGGGCGTCGGAAAAACTGTTTTTT
CDR3aa: CASSRPGQGASEKLFF

abundance: .
v_gene: TRBV5-4
d_gene: TRBD2
j_gene: TRBJ2-5
CDR3nt: TGTGCCAGCAGCTTGGCCGGGGGGATGAGGGAGACCCAGTACTTC
CDR3aa: CASSLAGGMRETQYF

abundance: many
v_gene: TRBV24-1
d_gene: TRBD1
j_gene: TRBJ1-2
CDR3nt: TGTGCCACCAGTGAAGGGGACAGATCAGGCTACACCTTC
CDR3aa: CATSEGDRSGYTF

abundance: many
v_gene: TRBV12-3/TRBV12-4
d_gene: .
j_gene: TRBJ2-1
CDR3nt: TGTGCCAGCAGCAAAGCCGGGACAACGTACAATGAGCAGTTCTTC
CDR3aa: CASSKAGTTYNEQFF

abundance: many
v_gene: TRBV5-1
d_gene: .
j_gene: TRBJ2-5
CDR3nt: TGTGCCAGCAGCTTAGAGGGGGGAGAGACCCAGTACTTC
CDR3aa: CASSLEGGETQYF

abundance: many
v_gene: TRBV28
d_gene: .
j_gene: TRBJ1-6
CDR3nt: TGTGCCAGCAGTTTAAGGACAGTCGGGAATTCACCCCTCCACTTT
CDR3aa: CASSLRTVGNSPLHF

abundance: many
v_gene: TRBV27
d_gene: TRBD1
j_gene: TRBJ2-2
CDR3nt: TGTGCCAGCAGTGCAACACAGGGGACCGGGGAGCTGTTTTTT
CDR3aa: CASSATQGTGELFF

abundance: many
v_gene: TRBV7-2
d_gene: TRBD2
j_gene: TRBJ2-5
CDR3nt: TGTGCCAGCAGCGCTAGCGGGACGGGGGGAGAGACCCAGTACTTC
CDR3aa: CASSASGTGGETQYF

abundance: .
v_gene: TRBV24-1
d_gene: .
j_gene: TRBJ1-2
CDR3nt: TGTGCCACCAGTGATTTGCTGTATGGCTACACCTTC
CDR3aa: CATSDLLYGYTF

abundance: .
v_gene: TRBV20-1
d_gene: TRBD2
j_gene: TRBJ2-1
CDR3nt: TGCAGTGCACGGGGGACTAGCGGGAGAGGGTATGAGCAGTTCTTC
CDR3aa: CSARGTSGRGYEQFF

abundance: many
v_gene: TRBV27
d_gene: .
j_gene: TRBJ2-7
CDR3nt: TGTGCCAGCAGTTTATCGGCGGGGCCCTACGAGCAGTACTTC
CDR3aa: CASSLSAGPYEQYF

abundance: few
v_gene: TRBV18
d_gene: TRBD1
j_gene: TRBJ2-2
CDR3nt: TGTGCCAGCTCACCAGGGACAGGGCAGAACACCGGGGAGCTGTTTTTT
CDR3aa: CASSPGTGQNTGELFF

abundance: many
v_gene: TRBV27
d_gene: .
j_gene: TRBJ1-6
CDR3nt: TGTGCCAGCAGTTTATCGTGGGGCAGAGGCTCACCCCTCCACTTT
CDR3aa: CASSLSWGRGSPLHF

abundance: many
v_gene: TRBV28
d_gene: .
j_gene: TRBJ1-2
CDR3nt: TGTGCCAGCAGGCAGGACTATGGCTACACCTTC
CDR3aa: CASRQDYGYTF

abundance: many
v_gene: TRBV13
d_gene: .
j_gene: TRBJ1-1
CDR3nt: TGTGCCAGCAGCCTCCCGCTCGGTGAAGCTTTCTTT
CDR3aa: CASSLPLGEAFF

abundance: many
v_gene: TRBV3-1
d_gene: .
j_gene: TRBJ2-3
CDR3nt: TGTGCCAGCAGCCAGACACCGGGACACCATATCACAGATACGCAGTATTTT
CDR3aa: CASSQTPGHHITDTQYF

abundance: .
v_gene: TRBV20-1
d_gene: .
j_gene: TRBJ2-2
CDR3nt: TGCAGTGCTAGTCCCGGGACCTTGAACACCGGGGAGCTGTTTTTT
CDR3aa: CSASPGTLNTGELFF

abundance: many
v_gene: TRBV6-1
d_gene: .
j_gene: TRBJ2-1
CDR3nt: TGTGCCAGCGAAACCGAGGGGCTAATTGCCGATGAGCAGTTCTTC
CDR3aa: CASETEGLIADEQFF

abundance: .
v_gene: TRBV5-1
d_gene: .
j_gene: TRBJ1-4
CDR3nt: TGCGCCAGCAGCTTTGGGATTGGGGGTGAAAAACTGTTTTTT
CDR3aa: CASSFGIGGEKLFF